This T cell receptor beta chain is drawn from a study of shared clonotypes between healthy human individuals (dated by TCRdb to 2019 to 2021). Turning to the overall study: The cohort included a few men and a couple of women between 18 and 49 years of age. To estimate repertoire size and how much clonotypes are shared between individuals, the study performed deep sequencing of blood TCR repertoires from about five healthy adults. For each donor, CD4 naive and CD4 memory were each given three plates, CD8 naive was given two plates, and CD8 memory was given one plate. Per donor, leukapheresis produced somewhere between about 0.85 and 8.9 billion PBMCs. To increase sequencing depth and limit assay-specific biases, different laboratories used diverse techniques to prepare libraries and sequence TCR repertoires. Overall study outcomes, separate from this receptor: When several donors were compared, the shared fraction of clonotypes was about 5.5% for naive CD4, approximately 3.5% for naive CD8, 2% to 2.5% for memory CD4, and roughly 0.4% for memory CD8. Because the study included only a small number of donors, the genetic and exposure-history diversity represented was limited. Sampling was restricted to blood, and TCR repertoires in tissues likely differ from the TCR repertoires found in blood. Compared with non-shared clonotypes, the clonotypes found in all four sorted-subset donors had higher generation probabilities. Rarefaction of sorted-subset datasets indicated incomplete sequencing despite the large sequencing depth. Based on pairwise subsampling, the degree of clonotype sharing among donors was expected to be affected by sequencing depth. Estimated clonotype richness was generally larger for naive than for memory subsets.

From a lookup of the germline V gene (reference sequence), CDR1 and CDR2 are MNHEY and SMNVEV. The CDR3 runs 16 amino acids, cysteine and phenylalanine included. The CDR3 DNA has 48 bases and is translated from base 1. V is cut by 5 bases and J by 0 bases, and the space between the germline ends is 13 bases. Using the deep immunoSEQ assay, multiplex PCR amplified TCR CDR3 regions from genomic DNA. For each cell subset, the extracted genomic DNA was distributed evenly across all wells of several immunoSEQ 96-well plates, and each plate served as one replicate. For sorted subsets, roughly 200 ng of genomic DNA, equivalent to tens of thousands of T cell genomes, went into each replicate PCR. Purified libraries were measured with a Qubit 3.0 fluorometer, size-checked on a Bioanalyzer 2100, and measured again with the KAPA Library Quantification kit. Every immunoSEQ 96-well plate was sequenced on a separate single-read 150-cycle Illumina NextSeq 550 flow cell. In the source study's methods: Because the immunoSEQ output included only junctional sequences and no quality scores, the filtering could not be the same as the filtering used for full-length reads. To assign V/J genes and CDR3, sequences were annotated against IMGT germline references using PyIR, a Python wrapper for IgBLAST v1.9. Any read was removed if the V/J assignment was weak (E-value above 1e-6), the CDR3 was missing, or the read contained stop codons, out-of-frame junctions, or ambiguous translated residues. V3J clonotypes were defined by identical inferred V gene, J gene, and CDR3 amino acid sequence. To compute the percentage overlap between repertoires, the number of shared unique clonotypes was divided by the size of the smaller repertoire. Repertoire richness was assessed with RTK rarefaction, the Chao1 estimator, and Recon v2.1 estimates of unobserved clonotypes. Generation probabilities for all TCRbeta clonotypes obtained by the gDNA method from four donors were computed using OLGA. The immuneACCESS repertoire file appears here via TCRdb, limited to in-frame rearrangements. These files lack a portion of the clones; in checked studies, under half of the deficit traces to unresolved V genes, and the cause of the others is not known. Clone size and V and J calls were adopted from that table, with D and trimming inferred from the DNA. For this sample the table gives 1.5 million to 2.5 million clones, of which roughly 94% were detected only once. Less than 1.5% of the sample rests with the top ten.

CD8 naive samples were obtained by positive selection for CCR7 among CD45RO-negative cells, yielding a CD45RA+CCR7+ population from which TemRA cells were excluded. Healthy HIV-negative adults with no recently reported acute infections or vaccinations were included as donors. Every donor was a Caucasian adult living in Nashville, Tennessee, USA. Blood was collected by leukapheresis, and PBMCs were isolated by Ficoll-Histopaque density gradient centrifugation and then cryopreserved in liquid nitrogen vapor phase. Purity and quantity of every magnetically sorted T cell population were checked by analytical flow cytometry. Genomic DNA was isolated from each sorted fraction and quantified by UV absorbance on a Nanodrop 2000c. On this clone: Its antigen remains unidentified. Per-base quality was not reported, and no clone a single base away is much larger than it.

The chain was built from TRBV27 and TRBJ2-2; the D gene lacks a confident call. Material for sequencing was naive CD8+ T cells sorted from blood. The cell subset or site label for this specimen denotes: CD45RA+CCR7+. The sequence was obtained from a man aged 18 to 30 in good health. The nucleotides read TGTGCCAGCAGTCCAACTGAGGCGGCGAACACCGGGGAGCTGTTTTTT. Its protein is CASSPTEAANTGELFF.